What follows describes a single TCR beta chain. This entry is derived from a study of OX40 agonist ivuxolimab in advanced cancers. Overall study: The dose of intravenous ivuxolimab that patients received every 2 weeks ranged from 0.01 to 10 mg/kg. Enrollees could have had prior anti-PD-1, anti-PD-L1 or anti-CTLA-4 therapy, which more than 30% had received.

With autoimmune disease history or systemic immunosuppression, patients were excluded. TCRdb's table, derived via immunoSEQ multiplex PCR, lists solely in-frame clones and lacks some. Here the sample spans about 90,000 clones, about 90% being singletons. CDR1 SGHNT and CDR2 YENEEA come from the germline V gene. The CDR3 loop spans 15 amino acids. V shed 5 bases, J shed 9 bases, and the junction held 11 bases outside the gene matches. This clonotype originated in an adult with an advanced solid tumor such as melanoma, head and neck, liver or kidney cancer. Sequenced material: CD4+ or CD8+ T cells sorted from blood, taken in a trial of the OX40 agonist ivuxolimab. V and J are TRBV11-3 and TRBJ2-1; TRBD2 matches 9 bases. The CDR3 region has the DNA TGTGCCAGCAGCCCCGGCGGGCGGGAGGGCGGTGAGCAGTTCTTC. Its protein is CASSPGGREGGEQFF.